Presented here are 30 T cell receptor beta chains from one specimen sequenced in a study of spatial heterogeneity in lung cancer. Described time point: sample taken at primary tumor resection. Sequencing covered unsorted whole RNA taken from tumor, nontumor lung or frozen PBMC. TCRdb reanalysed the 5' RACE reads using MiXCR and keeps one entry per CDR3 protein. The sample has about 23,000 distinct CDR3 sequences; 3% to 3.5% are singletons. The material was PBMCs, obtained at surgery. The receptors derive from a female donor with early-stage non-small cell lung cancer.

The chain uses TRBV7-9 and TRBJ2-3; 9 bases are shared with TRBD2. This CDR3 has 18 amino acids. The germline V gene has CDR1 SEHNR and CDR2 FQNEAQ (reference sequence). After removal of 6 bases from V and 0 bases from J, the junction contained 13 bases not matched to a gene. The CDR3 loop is CASRPSWLAGYSTDTQYF. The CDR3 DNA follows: TGTGCCAGCAGACCGAGCTGGCTAGCGGGGTATAGCACAGATACGCAGTATTTT.

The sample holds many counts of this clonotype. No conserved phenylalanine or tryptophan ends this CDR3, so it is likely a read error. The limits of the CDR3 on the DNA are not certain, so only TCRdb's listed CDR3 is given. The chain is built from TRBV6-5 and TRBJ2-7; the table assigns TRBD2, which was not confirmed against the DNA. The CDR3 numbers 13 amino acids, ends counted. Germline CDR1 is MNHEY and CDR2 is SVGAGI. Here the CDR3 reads CASSPGLAVRSVY.

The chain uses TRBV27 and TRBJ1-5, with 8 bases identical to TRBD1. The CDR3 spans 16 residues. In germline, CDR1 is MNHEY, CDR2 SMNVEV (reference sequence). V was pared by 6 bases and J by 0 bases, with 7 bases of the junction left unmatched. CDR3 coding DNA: TGTGCCAGCAGCCCCAGGGGGCGGGATAGCAATCAGCCCCAGCATTTT. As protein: CASSPRGRDSNQPQHF.

CDR3 DNA: TGTGCCAGCAGCCAAGAACCCGGCACCTACAATGAGCAGTTCTTC. It translates to CASSQEPGTYNEQFF. V gene TRBV3-1 combines with J gene TRBJ2-1; D unclear. From germline, CDR1 is LGHDT and CDR2 YNNKEL (reference sequence). V lost 0 bases, J lost 2 bases, and 8 bases lay in between. This CDR3 is 15 amino acids long.

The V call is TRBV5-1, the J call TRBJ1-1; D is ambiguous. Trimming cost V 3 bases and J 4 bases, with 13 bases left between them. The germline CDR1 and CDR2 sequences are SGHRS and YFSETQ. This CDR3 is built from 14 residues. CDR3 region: CASSSRPTGTEAFF. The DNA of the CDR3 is TGCGCCAGCAGCTCCAGGCCCACGGGCACTGAAGCTTTCTTT.

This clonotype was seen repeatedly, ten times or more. The CDR3 here is CASSISGELFF. The CDR3 DNA sequence: TGTGCCAGTAGTATCTCCGGGGAGCTGTTTTTT. This chain links TRBV19 with TRBJ2-2; no firm D call. Trimming cost V 3 bases and J 6 bases, with 2 bases left between them. Germline CDR1 LNHDA, CDR2 SQIVND (reference sequence). The CDR3 is 11 amino acids.

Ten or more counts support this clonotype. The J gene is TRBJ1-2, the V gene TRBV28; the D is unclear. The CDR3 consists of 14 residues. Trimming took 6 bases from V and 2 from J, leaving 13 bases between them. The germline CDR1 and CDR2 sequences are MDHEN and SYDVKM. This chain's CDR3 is CASSQDLTNYGYTF. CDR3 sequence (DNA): TGTGCCAGCAGCCAAGACTTAACCAACTATGGCTACACCTTC.

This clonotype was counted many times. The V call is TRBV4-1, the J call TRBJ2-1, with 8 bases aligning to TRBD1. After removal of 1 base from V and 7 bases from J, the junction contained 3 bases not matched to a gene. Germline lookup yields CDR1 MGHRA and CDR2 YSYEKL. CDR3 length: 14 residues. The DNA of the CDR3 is TGCGCCAGCAGCCAAGTTCAGGGGGCGAATGAGCAGTTCTTC. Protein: CASSQVQGANEQFF.

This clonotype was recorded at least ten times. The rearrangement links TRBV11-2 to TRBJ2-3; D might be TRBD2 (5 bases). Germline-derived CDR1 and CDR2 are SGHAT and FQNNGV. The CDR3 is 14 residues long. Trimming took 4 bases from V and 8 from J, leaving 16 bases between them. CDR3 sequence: CASSSPRAAVTQYF. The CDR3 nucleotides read TGTGCCAGCAGCTCACCGAGGGCCGCGGTTACGCAGTATTTT.

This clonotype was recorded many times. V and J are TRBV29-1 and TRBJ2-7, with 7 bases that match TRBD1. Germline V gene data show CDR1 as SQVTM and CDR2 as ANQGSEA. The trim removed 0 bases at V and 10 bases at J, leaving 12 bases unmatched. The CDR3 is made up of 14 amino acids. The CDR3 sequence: CSVEDMGQKKKQYF. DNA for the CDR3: TGCAGCGTTGAAGATATGGGACAGAAAAAAAAACAGTACTTC.

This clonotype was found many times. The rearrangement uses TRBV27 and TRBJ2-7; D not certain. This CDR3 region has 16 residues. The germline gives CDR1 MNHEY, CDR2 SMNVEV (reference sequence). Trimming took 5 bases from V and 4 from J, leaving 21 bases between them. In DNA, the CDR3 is TGTGCCAGCAGTACCCGCTGGAGCTCCTCATCTTACGAGCAGTACTTC. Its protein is CASSTRWSSSSYEQYF.

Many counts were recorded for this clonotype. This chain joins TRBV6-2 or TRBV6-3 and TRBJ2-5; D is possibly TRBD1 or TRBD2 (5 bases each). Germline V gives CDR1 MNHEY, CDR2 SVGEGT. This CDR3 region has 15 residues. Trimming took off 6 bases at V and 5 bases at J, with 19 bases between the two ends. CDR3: CASRQPGPTTETQYF. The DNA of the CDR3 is TGTGCCAGCAGACAACCGGGACCCACAACGGAGACCCAGTACTTC.

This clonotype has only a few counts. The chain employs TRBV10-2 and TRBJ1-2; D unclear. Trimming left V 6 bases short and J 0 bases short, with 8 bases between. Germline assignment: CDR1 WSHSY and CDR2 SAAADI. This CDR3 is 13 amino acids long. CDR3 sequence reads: CASSGGPNYGYTF. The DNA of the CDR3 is TGCGCCAGCAGCGGAGGACCTAACTATGGCTACACCTTC.

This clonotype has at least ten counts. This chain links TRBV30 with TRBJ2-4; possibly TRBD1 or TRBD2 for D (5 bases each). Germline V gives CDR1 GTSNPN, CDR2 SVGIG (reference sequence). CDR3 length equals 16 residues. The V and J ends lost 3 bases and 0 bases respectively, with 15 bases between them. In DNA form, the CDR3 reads TGTGCCTGGAGAAGGCGAGGGGCTCTAGCCAAAAACATTCAGTACTTC. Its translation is CAWRRRGALAKNIQYF.

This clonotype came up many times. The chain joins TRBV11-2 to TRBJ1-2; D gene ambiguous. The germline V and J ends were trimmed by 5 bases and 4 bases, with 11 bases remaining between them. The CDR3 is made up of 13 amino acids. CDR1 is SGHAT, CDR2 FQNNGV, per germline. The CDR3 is CASSLREGYGYTF. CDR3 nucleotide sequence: TGTGCCAGCAGCCTCCGTGAGGGCTATGGCTACACCTTC.

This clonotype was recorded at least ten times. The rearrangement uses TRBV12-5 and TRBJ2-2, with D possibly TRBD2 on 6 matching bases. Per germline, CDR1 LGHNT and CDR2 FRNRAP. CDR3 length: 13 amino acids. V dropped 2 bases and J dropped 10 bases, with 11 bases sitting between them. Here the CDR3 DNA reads TGTGCTAGTGGTTTGAGACCGGGAGTGGAGCTGTTTTTT. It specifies CASGLRPGVELFF.

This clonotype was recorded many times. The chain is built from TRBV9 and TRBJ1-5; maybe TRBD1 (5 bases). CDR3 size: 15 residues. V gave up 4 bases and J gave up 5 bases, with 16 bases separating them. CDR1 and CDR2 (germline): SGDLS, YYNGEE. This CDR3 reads CASSPEGRAHQPQHF. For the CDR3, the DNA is TGTGCCAGCAGCCCAGAGGGCAGGGCGCATCAGCCCCAGCATTTT.

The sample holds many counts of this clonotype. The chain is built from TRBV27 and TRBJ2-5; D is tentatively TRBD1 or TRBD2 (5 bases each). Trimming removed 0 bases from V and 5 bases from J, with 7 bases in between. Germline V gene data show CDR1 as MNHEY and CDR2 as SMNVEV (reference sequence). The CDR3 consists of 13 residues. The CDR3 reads CASSLSGEETQYF. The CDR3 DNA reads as TGTGCCAGCAGTTTATCGGGGGAGGAGACCCAGTACTTC.

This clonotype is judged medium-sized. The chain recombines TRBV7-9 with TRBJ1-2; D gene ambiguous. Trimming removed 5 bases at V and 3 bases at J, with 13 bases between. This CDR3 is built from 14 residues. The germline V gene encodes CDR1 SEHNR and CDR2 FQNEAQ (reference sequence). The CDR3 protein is CASSRQTSYYGYTF. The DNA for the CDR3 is TGTGCCAGCAGCCGCCAGACCTCATACTATGGCTACACCTTC.

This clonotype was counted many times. The CDR3 spells CASSEFVWASGSSSYNEQFF. The DNA for the CDR3 is TGTGCCAGCAGTGAATTTGTTTGGGCTAGCGGGTCTAGCTCCTACAATGAGCAGTTCTTC. This chain uses TRBV2 with TRBJ2-1; 8 bases match TRBD2. Germline V gene lookup returns CDR1 SNHLY and CDR2 FYNNEI. V trimming: 2 bases; J trimming: 0 bases; junction bases outside the gene matches: 15. The CDR3 is made up of 20 amino acids.

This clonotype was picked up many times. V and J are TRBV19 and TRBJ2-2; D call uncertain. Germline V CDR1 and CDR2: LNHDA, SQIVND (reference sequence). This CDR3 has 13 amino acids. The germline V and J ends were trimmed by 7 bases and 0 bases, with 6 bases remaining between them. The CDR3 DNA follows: TGTGCCAGTATTCCAGCGAACACCGGGGAGCTGTTTTTT. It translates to CASIPANTGELFF.

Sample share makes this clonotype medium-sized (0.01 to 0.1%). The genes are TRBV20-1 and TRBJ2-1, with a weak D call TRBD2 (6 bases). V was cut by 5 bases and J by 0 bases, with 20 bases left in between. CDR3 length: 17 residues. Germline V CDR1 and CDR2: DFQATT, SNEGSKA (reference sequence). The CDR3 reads CSAPKPTRLLSYNEQFF. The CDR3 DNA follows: TGCAGTGCTCCTAAACCGACTAGGCTACTCTCCTACAATGAGCAGTTCTTC.

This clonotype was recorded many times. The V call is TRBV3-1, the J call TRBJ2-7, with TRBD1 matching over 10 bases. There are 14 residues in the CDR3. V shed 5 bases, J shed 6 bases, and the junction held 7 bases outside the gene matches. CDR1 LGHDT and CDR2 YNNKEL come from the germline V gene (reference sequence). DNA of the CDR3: TGTGCCAGCAGCACCTGGGACAGGGGCGGCGAGCAGTACTTC. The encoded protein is CASSTWDRGGEQYF.

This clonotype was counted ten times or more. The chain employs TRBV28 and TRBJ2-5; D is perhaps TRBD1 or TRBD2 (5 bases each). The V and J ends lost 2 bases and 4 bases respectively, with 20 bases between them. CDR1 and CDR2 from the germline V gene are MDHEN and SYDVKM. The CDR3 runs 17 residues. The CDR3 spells CASSLITTGPSRETQYF. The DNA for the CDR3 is TGTGCCAGCAGTTTAATAACGACGGGACCGAGTAGAGAGACCCAGTACTTC.

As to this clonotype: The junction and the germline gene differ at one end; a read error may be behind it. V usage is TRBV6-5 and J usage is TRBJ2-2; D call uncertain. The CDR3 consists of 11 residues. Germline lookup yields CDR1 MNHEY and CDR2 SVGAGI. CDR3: CASSNSGELFF. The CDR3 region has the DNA TGTGCCAGCAGCAACAGCGGGGAGCTGTTTTTT.

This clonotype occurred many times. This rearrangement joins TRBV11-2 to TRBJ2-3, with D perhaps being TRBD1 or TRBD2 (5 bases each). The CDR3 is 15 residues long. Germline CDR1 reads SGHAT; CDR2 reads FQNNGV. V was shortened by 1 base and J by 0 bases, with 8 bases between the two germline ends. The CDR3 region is CASSLVGGSTDTQYF. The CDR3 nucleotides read TGTGCCAGCAGCTTAGTTGGGGGTAGCACAGATACGCAGTATTTT.

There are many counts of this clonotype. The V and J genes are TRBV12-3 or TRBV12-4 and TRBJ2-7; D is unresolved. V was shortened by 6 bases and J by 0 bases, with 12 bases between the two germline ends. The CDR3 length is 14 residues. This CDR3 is CASRRDLNSYEQYF. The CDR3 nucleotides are TGTGCCAGCAGACGAGACTTGAACTCCTACGAGCAGTACTTC.

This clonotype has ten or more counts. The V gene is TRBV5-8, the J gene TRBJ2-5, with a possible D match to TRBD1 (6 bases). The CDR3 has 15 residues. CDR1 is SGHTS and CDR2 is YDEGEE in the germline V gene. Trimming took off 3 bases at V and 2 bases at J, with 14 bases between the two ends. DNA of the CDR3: TGTGCCAGCAGCTCCGGGACAAGTATACAAGAGACCCAGTACTTC. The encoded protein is CASSSGTSIQETQYF.

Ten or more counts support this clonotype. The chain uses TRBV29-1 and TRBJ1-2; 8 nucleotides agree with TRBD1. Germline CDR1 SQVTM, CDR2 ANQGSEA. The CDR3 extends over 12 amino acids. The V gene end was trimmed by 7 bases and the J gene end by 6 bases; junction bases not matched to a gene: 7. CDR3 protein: CSDWTGINGYTF. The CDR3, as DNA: TGCAGCGACTGGACAGGGATTAATGGCTACACCTTC.

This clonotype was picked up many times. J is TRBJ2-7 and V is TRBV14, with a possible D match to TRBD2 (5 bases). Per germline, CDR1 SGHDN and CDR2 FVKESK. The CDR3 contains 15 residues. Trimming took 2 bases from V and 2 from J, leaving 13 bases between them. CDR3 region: CASSQFKAGPYEQYF. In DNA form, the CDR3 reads TGTGCCAGCAGCCAATTTAAGGCGGGCCCCTACGAGCAGTACTTC.